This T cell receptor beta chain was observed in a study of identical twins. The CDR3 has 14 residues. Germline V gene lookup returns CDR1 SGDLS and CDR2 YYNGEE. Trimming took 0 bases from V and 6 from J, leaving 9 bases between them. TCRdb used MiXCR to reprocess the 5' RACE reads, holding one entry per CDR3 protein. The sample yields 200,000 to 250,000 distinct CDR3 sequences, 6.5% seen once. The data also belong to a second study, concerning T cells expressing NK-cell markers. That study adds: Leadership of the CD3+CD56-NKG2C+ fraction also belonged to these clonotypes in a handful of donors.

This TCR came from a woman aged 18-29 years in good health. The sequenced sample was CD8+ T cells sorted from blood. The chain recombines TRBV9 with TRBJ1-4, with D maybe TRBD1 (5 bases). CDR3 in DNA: TGTGCCAGCAGCGTAGGAGGCAGGGATGAAAAACTGTTTTTT. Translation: CASSVGGRDEKLFF.